The next 16 T cell receptor beta chains were all read from a single sample in a study of cytomegalovirus exposure and HLA in healthy donors. The PCR contained 60 Vbeta and 13 Jbeta primers. Some clones are missing from TCRdb's copy, which holds only in-frame ones; the method was immunoSEQ multiplex PCR. The sample lists approximately 120,000 clones; around three quarters were seen once. What was sequenced was PBMCs. These receptors were obtained from a woman aged 45 to 65 in good health and CMV-seronegative.

V is TRBV7-7 and J is TRBJ2-2, with 11 bases lining up with TRBD2. The V gene end was trimmed by 8 bases and the J gene end by 4 bases; junction bases not matched to a gene: 12. This CDR3 region has 17 residues. Looked up from germline, CDR1 is SSHAT and CDR2 is FNYEAQ (reference sequence). Here the CDR3 DNA reads TGTGCCAGCGGCCGAAGTAGCGGGAGGGACGGCACCGGGGAGCTGTTTTTT. This encodes CASGRSSGRDGTGELFF.

V usage is TRBV7-3 and J usage is TRBJ2-6, with 7 bases matching TRBD1. Per the germline V gene, CDR1 is SGHTA and CDR2 is FQGTGA. J was trimmed by 8 bases and V by 5 bases; bases with no gene match: 6. This CDR3 is 14 amino acids long. Here the CDR3 reads CASSPGQETNVLTF. CDR3 DNA: TGTGCCAGCAGCCCCGGACAGGAAACCAACGTCCTGACTTTC.

This chain connects TRBV10-1 to TRBJ1-5; D possibly corresponds to TRBD1 (5 bases). The length of the CDR3 is 13 residues. Between the trimmed V and J ends, which lost 3 bases and 9 bases, there was a span of 12 bases. Germline assignment: CDR1 WNHNN and CDR2 SYGVQD (reference sequence). CDR3 DNA sequence: TGCGCCAGCAGTGATCAGGGATTGCGGCCCCAGCATTTT. This sequence encodes CASSDQGLRPQHF.

There are a few counts of this clone. The V and J genes are TRBV5-4 and TRBJ1-1; TRBD1 matches at 9 bases. The length of the CDR3 is 15 residues. CDR1 is SGHNT and CDR2 is YYREEE in the germline V gene (reference sequence). J lost 1 base, V lost 4 bases, and 5 bases had no gene match. The CDR3 DNA sequence: TGTGCCAGCAGCCTCAGGGGACAGGGGAACACTGAAGCTTTCTTT. It is translated as CASSLRGQGNTEAFF. The full variable domain, with the rest looked up from reference TRBV5-4 and TRBJ1-1, is ETGVTQSPTHLIKTRGQQVTLRCSSQSGHNTVSWYQQALGQGPQFIFQYYREEENGRGNFPPRFSGLQFPNYSSELNVNALELDDSALYLCASSLRGQGNTEAFFGQGTRLTVV.

This clone has just one count. Written as DNA, the CDR3 is TGTGCCAGCAGTTTGGAGTGGGGCAACTATGGCTACACCTTC. It encodes CASSLEWGNYGYTF. This chain joins TRBV28 and TRBJ1-2; tentative D call: TRBD1 (5 bases). The length of the CDR3 is 14 residues. The V and J ends lost 3 bases and 2 bases respectively, with 10 bases between them. Germline V gives CDR1 MDHEN, CDR2 SYDVKM.

V usage is TRBV7-2 and J usage is TRBJ2-3; 8 bases fit TRBD2. CDR1 SGHTA and CDR2 FQGNSA come from the germline V gene. The CDR3 has 17 residues. Trimming took 2 bases from V and 0 from J; bases not matched to a gene: 7. CDR3 in DNA: TGTGCCAGCAGCTTATGGAGCGGGAGCTTTAGCACAGATACGCAGTATTTT. Protein sequence: CASSLWSGSFSTDTQYF.

This rearrangement joins TRBV28 to TRBJ1-5; the match to TRBD1 covers 9 bases. This CDR3 spans 15 amino acids. Germline lookup yields CDR1 MDHEN and CDR2 SYDVKM. V gave up 6 bases and J gave up 5 bases; unmatched junction bases: 8. The DNA for the CDR3 is TGTGCCAGCAGGGCCCCGGGACAGGGTTATCAGCCCCAGCATTTT. Protein: CASRAPGQGYQPQHF. Drawing the rest from reference TRBV28 and TRBJ1-5, the complete variable domain is DVKVTQSSRYLVKRTGEKVFLECVQDMDHENMFWYRQDPGLGLRLIYFSYDVKMKEKGDIPEGYSVSREKKERFSLILESASTNQTSMYLCASRAPGQGYQPQHFGDGTRLSIL.

V is TRBV30 and J is TRBJ2-1; the D gene is possibly TRBD1 (5 bases). Trimming removed 5 bases at V and 0 bases at J, with 11 bases between. CDR1 is GTSNPN, CDR2 SVGIG, per germline (reference sequence). This CDR3 has 14 residues. CDR3 DNA: TGTGCCTGGTATACAGGTAGCTCCTACAATGAGCAGTTCTTC. Translated: CAWYTGSSYNEQFF.

This clone turned up a few times. The CDR3 sequence is CASTFPSGGSYNEQFF. For the CDR3, the DNA is TGTGCCAGCACCTTCCCTAGCGGGGGTTCATACAATGAGCAGTTCTTC. The chain joins TRBV2 to TRBJ2-1, with 10 nucleotides matching TRBD2. The germline gives CDR1 SNHLY, CDR2 FYNNEI. V shed 7 bases, J shed 4 bases, and the junction held 10 bases outside the gene matches. CDR3 length equals 16 residues. Full variable domain (outside the CDR3, taken from reference TRBV2 and TRBJ2-1): EPEVTQTPSHQVTQMGQEVILRCVPISNHLYFYWYRQILGQKVEFLVSFYNNEISEKSEIFDDQFSVERPDGSNFTLKIRSTKLEDSAMYFCASTFPSGGSYNEQFFGPGTRLTVL.

The V and J genes are TRBV9 and TRBJ2-1; 13 nucleotides line up with TRBD2. The CDR3 consists of 18 residues. The J segment lost 4 bases and the V segment lost 4 bases, leaving 11 bases of the junction unmatched. CDR1 SGDLS and CDR2 YYNGEE come from the germline V gene. CDR3 DNA sequence: TGTGCCAGCAGCCCCAAGACTAGCGGGAGGACCACATACAATGAGCAGTTCTTC. This gives the protein CASSPKTSGRTTYNEQFF.

This clone has just one count. This sequence joins TRBV4-3 and TRBJ1-2; 8 positions match TRBD1. CDR3 length equals 14 residues. The germline CDR1 and CDR2 sequences are LGHNA and YSLEER. V was pared by 8 bases and J by 0 bases, with 5 bases of the junction left unmatched. CDR3 sequence: CASGLTGANYGYTF. The CDR3 region has the DNA TGCGCCAGCGGCTTGACAGGGGCTAACTATGGCTACACCTTC.

Here the CDR3 reads CASSLLYTEAFF. CDR3 nucleotide sequence: TGTGCCAGCAGCCTACTGTACACTGAAGCTTTCTTT. The genes are TRBV28 and TRBJ1-1; D gene ambiguous. This CDR3 region has 12 residues. CDR1 and CDR2 from the germline V gene are MDHEN and SYDVKM. V shed 6 bases and J shed 3 bases, with 8 bases lying between them. Full variable domain (missing parts from reference TRBV28 and TRBJ1-1): DVKVTQSSRYLVKRTGEKVFLECVQDMDHENMFWYRQDPGLGLRLIYFSYDVKMKEKGDIPEGYSVSREKKERFSLILESASTNQTSMYLCASSLLYTEAFFGQGTRLTVV.

The chain couples TRBV4-1 to TRBJ1-3; TRBD1 agrees at 9 bases. Germline CDR1 reads MGHRA; CDR2 reads YSYEKL. The CDR3 is made up of 16 amino acids. J gave up 3 bases and V 4 bases, and 7 bases lay outside the gene matches. The CDR3 DNA reads as TGCGCCAGCAGCCGAGAACAGGGGGCTGATGGAAACACCATATATTTT. The encoded protein is CASSREQGADGNTIYF.

The rearrangement links TRBV7-9 to TRBJ1-1; no clear D gene. The CDR3 is made up of 13 amino acids. Trimming pared 3 bases from V and 0 bases from J, leaving 5 bases between. Per the germline V gene, CDR1 is SEHNR and CDR2 is FQNEAQ (reference sequence). This CDR3 reads CASSFGLNTEAFF. CDR3 in DNA: TGTGCCAGCAGCTTTGGGCTGAACACTGAAGCTTTCTTT.

The chain has TRBV19 and TRBJ2-3; 13 nucleotides align to TRBD2. This CDR3 comprises 15 residues. V lost 4 bases, J lost 4 bases, and 2 bases stayed unmatched. CDR1 LNHDA and CDR2 SQIVND come from the germline V gene (reference sequence). CDR3 coding DNA: TGTGCCAGTAGTAGGACTAGCGGGAGTCCAGATACGCAGTATTTT. This encodes CASSRTSGSPDTQYF.

The table lists this clone with a few counts. This rearrangement joins TRBV11-2 to TRBJ2-5, with TRBD1 matching 9 bases. Germline assignment: CDR1 SGHAT and CDR2 FQNNGV. The V segment lost 5 bases and the J segment 2 bases; nucleotides outside the gene matches: 15. This CDR3 has 18 residues. The CDR3 is CASSPDLTGGTEQETQYF. The CDR3 region has the DNA TGTGCCAGCAGCCCCGATCTGACAGGGGGGACTGAACAAGAGACCCAGTACTTC.